Listed below are T cell receptor beta chains from one sample, sequenced in a study of blood T cell repertoires in COVID-19. Here immunoSEQ multiplex PCR was the method, and the copy in TCRdb shows in-frame clones only, minus some. The sample carries roughly 350,000 clones, roughly 90% recorded once. The sequenced material came from peripheral blood. The receptors come from a woman in her seventies with COVID-19, enrolled during active disease. Each CDR3 is given with its conserved first and last residue. Fields, in order: J gene, V gene, D gene, clone size, CDR3 protein, CDR3 DNA. A D gene is named only where the DNA matches it firmly. The size field is filled for only some rows; it gives once, few, many or a size class.

J: TRBJ1-2
V: TRBV7-3
D: NA
size: NA
CDR3: CASSLTVRTEYGYTF
DNA: TGTGCCAGCAGCTTAACGGTTAGGACTGAGTATGGCTACACCTTC

J: TRBJ2-7
V: TRBV27
D: NA
size: NA
CDR3: CASSLAGTNYEQYF
DNA: TGTGCCAGCAGTTTGGCCGGGACAAATTACGAGCAGTACTTC

J: TRBJ2-1
V: TRBV2
D: TRBD2
size: few
CDR3: CASSESGGAGRNEQFF
DNA: TGTGCCAGCAGTGAATCGGGGGGGGCTGGGAGGAATGAGCAGTTCTTC

J: TRBJ2-7
V: TRBV7-2
D: NA
size: NA
CDR3: CASSYPGNEQYF
DNA: TGTGCCAGCAGCTACCCCGGGAACGAGCAGTACTTC

J: TRBJ2-2
V: TRBV27
D: TRBD1
size: NA
CDR3: CASSSPGTGTANTGELFF
DNA: TGTGCCAGCAGTTCCCCTGGAACCGGGACAGCGAACACCGGGGAGCTGTTTTTT

J: TRBJ2-1
V: TRBV5-6
D: NA
size: NA
CDR3: CASSLSGSGEQFF
DNA: TGTGCCAGCAGCTTGTCCGGGAGTGGTGAGCAGTTCTTC

J: TRBJ1-2
V: TRBV28
D: NA
size: NA
CDR3: CASSLGGDLGGYTF
DNA: TGTGCCAGCAGTTTAGGAGGTGACCTGGGGGGCTACACCTTC

J: TRBJ2-2
V: TRBV3-1/TRBV3-2
D: TRBD2
size: NA
CDR3: CASSQTSAGELFF
DNA: TGTGCCAGCAGCCAGACTAGCGCCGGGGAGCTGTTTTTT

J: TRBJ2-7
V: TRBV19
D: TRBD2
size: NA
CDR3: CASSFGLGSYEQYF
DNA: TGTGCCAGTAGTTTCGGACTAGGAAGCTACGAGCAGTACTTC

J: TRBJ1-3
V: TRBV9
D: NA
size: NA
CDR3: CASSVEVGPGNTIYF
DNA: TGTGCCAGCAGCGTAGAGGTGGGGCCAGGAAACACCATATATTTT

J: TRBJ1-1
V: TRBV18
D: TRBD1
size: NA
CDR3: CASSPSGTAEAFF
DNA: TGTGCCAGCTCACCTTCCGGGACAGCAGAAGCTTTCTTT

J: TRBJ2-3
V: TRBV7-9
D: NA
size: few
CDR3: CASSSFTTSTDTQYF
DNA: TGTGCCAGCAGCTCCTTTACGACTAGCACAGATACGCAGTATTTT

J: TRBJ2-7
V: TRBV6-5
D: TRBD2
size: NA
CDR3: CASGGAGEEQYF
DNA: TGTGCCTCCGGGGGGGCTGGGGAGGAGCAGTACTTC

J: TRBJ1-4
V: TRBV10-3
D: TRBD1
size: NA
CDR3: CATSRDSIATNEKLFF
DNA: TGTGCCACGTCCCGGGACAGTATTGCAACTAATGAAAAACTGTTTTTT

J: TRBJ2-6
V: TRBV7-2
D: NA
size: NA
CDR3: CASSPQGGANVLTF
DNA: TGTGCCAGCAGTCCTCAGGGTGGGGCCAACGTCCTGACTTTC

J: TRBJ1-2
V: TRBV27
D: TRBD1
size: NA
CDR3: CASSSTVQGAGGYTF
DNA: TGTGCCAGCAGTTCGACCGTACAGGGGGCGGGAGGCTACACCTTC

J: TRBJ2-2
V: TRBV24-1
D: NA
size: NA
CDR3: CATSDFWVAGRNGELFF
DNA: TGTGCCACCAGTGATTTTTGGGTCGCAGGGAGGAACGGGGAGCTGTTTTTT

J: TRBJ1-5
V: TRBV12-5
D: TRBD1
size: NA
CDR3: CASEGAVNQPQHF
DNA: TGTGCTAGTGAGGGGGCCGTCAATCAGCCCCAGCATTTT

J: TRBJ1-2
V: TRBV28
D: NA
size: NA
CDR3: CASSLGLYGYTF
DNA: TGTGCCAGCAGTTTGGGACTCTATGGCTACACCTTC

J: TRBJ1-4
V: TRBV30
D: TRBD1
size: NA
CDR3: CAWSDDRDEKLFF
DNA: TGTGCCTGGAGTGATGACAGGGATGAAAAACTGTTTTTT

J: TRBJ1-1
V: TRBV5-6
D: TRBD1
size: NA
CDR3: CASSLYSGGWMAEAFF
DNA: TGTGCCAGCAGCTTATACTCAGGGGGCTGGATGGCTGAAGCTTTCTTT

J: TRBJ2-1
V: TRBV27
D: NA
size: NA
CDR3: CASSLSYEVEQFF
DNA: TGTGCCAGCAGTTTATCGTATGAGGTTGAGCAGTTCTTC

J: TRBJ1-1
V: TRBV28
D: NA
size: NA
CDR3: CASSFFTIVDTEAFF
DNA: TGTGCCAGCAGTTTTTTCACTATCGTTGACACTGAAGCTTTCTTT

J: TRBJ2-1
V: TRBV2
D: TRBD2
size: NA
CDR3: CASSVYRTSGGLSSYNEQFF
DNA: TGTGCCAGCAGTGTATATCGGACTAGCGGGGGGCTAAGCTCCTACAATGAGCAGTTCTTC

J: TRBJ1-2
V: TRBV18
D: NA
size: NA
CDR3: CASSPPENYGYTF
DNA: TGTGCCAGCTCACCACCCGAGAACTATGGCTACACCTTC

J: TRBJ2-3
V: TRBV10-3
D: TRBD2
size: NA
CDR3: CAIRSGTSGQDTQYF
DNA: TGTGCCATCAGGTCCGGGACTAGCGGGCAAGATACGCAGTATTTT

J: TRBJ2-7
V: TRBV5-6
D: TRBD1
size: NA
CDR3: CASSHTGTGPEQYF
DNA: TGTGCCAGCAGCCATACTGGGACAGGTCCCGAGCAGTACTTC

J: TRBJ2-5
V: TRBV25-1
D: NA
size: once
CDR3: CASSQRQVLKETQYF
DNA: TGTGCCAGCAGCCAACGACAGGTTCTTAAAGAGACCCAGTACTTC

J: TRBJ2-2
V: TRBV2
D: NA
size: NA
CDR3: CASSQGGGRTGELFF
DNA: TGTGCCAGCTCACAAGGTGGGGGGAGGACCGGGGAGCTGTTTTTT

J: TRBJ1-1
V: TRBV5-6
D: TRBD1
size: NA
CDR3: CASGDRGRGNTEAFF
DNA: TGTGCCAGCGGAGACAGGGGGCGGGGGAACACTGAAGCTTTCTTT

J: TRBJ2-7
V: TRBV6-2/TRBV6-3
D: NA
size: NA
CDR3: CASSIRRGSFEQYF
DNA: TGTGCCAGCAGTATACGGCGGGGTTCTTTCGAGCAGTACTTC

J: TRBJ2-3
V: TRBV6-6
D: TRBD1
size: NA
CDR3: CASSSPGQLTDTQYF
DNA: TGTGCCAGCAGTTCTCCGGGACAGCTCACAGATACGCAGTATTTT

J: TRBJ1-4
V: TRBV10-2
D: NA
size: NA
CDR3: CATFSLATNEKLFF
DNA: TGCGCCACCTTTTCGTTAGCAACTAATGAAAAACTGTTTTTT

J: TRBJ1-2
V: TRBV12-3/TRBV12-4
D: NA
size: NA
CDR3: CASSLGLAGYTF
DNA: TGTGCCAGCAGTTTGGGGCTGGCTGGCTACACCTTC

J: TRBJ2-7
V: TRBV4-3
D: NA
size: NA
CDR3: CASSQDLGGYEQYF
DNA: TGCGCCAGCAGCCAAGATTTGGGGGGCTACGAGCAGTACTTC

J: TRBJ2-2
V: TRBV10-1
D: NA
size: NA
CDR3: CASSLIRGMTGELFF
DNA: TGCGCCAGCAGCTTAATTAGGGGAATGACCGGGGAGCTGTTTTTT

J: TRBJ2-4
V: TRBV5-6
D: NA
size: once
CDR3: CASSFGGGGNIQYF
DNA: TGTGCCAGCAGCTTCGGAGGGGGCGGAAACATTCAGTACTTC

J: TRBJ1-2
V: TRBV30
D: NA
size: NA
CDR3: CAWSIGGNYGYTF
DNA: TGTGCCTGGAGTATAGGCGGGAACTATGGCTACACCTTC

J: TRBJ1-5
V: TRBV4-1
D: TRBD1
size: NA
CDR3: CASSLDRGNNQPQHF
DNA: TGCGCCAGCAGCCTTGACAGGGGGAACAATCAGCCCCAGCATTTT

J: TRBJ1-6
V: TRBV5-6
D: NA
size: NA
CDR3: CASSLAPAGNSPLHF
DNA: TGTGCCAGCAGCTTGGCCCCCGCGGGAAATTCACCCCTCCACTTT

J: TRBJ1-2
V: TRBV5-1
D: NA
size: NA
CDR3: CASSRDPAAGNYGYTF
DNA: TGCGCCAGCAGCCGGGACCCGGCAGCGGGAAACTATGGCTACACCTTC

J: TRBJ1-1
V: TRBV4-1
D: NA
size: once
CDR3: CASSQDPAGETEAFF
DNA: TGCGCCAGCAGCCAAGATCCGGCAGGGGAGACTGAAGCTTTCTTT

J: TRBJ2-7
V: TRBV6-5
D: NA
size: few
CDR3: CASTDTYYEQYF
DNA: TGTGCCAGCACGGACACTTACTACGAGCAGTACTTC

J: TRBJ2-5
V: TRBV3-1/TRBV3-2
D: TRBD1
size: NA
CDR3: CASSLPGQGWETQYF
DNA: TGTGCCAGCAGCCTTCCGGGACAGGGTTGGGAGACCCAGTACTTC

J: TRBJ2-2
V: TRBV5-5
D: TRBD2
size: once
CDR3: CASSSDSGFTGELFF
DNA: TGTGCCAGCAGTAGTGATAGCGGGTTCACCGGGGAGCTGTTTTTT

J: TRBJ2-2
V: TRBV2
D: NA
size: NA
CDR3: CASSELRNTGELFF
DNA: TGTGCCAGCAGTGAACTCCGGAACACCGGGGAGCTGTTTTTT

J: TRBJ2-7
V: TRBV7-9
D: TRBD2
size: NA
CDR3: CASSTGTSNHEQYF
DNA: TGTGCCAGCAGCACCGGGACTAGCAACCACGAGCAGTACTTC

J: TRBJ2-3
V: TRBV18
D: TRBD1
size: NA
CDR3: CASSPFTGDQADTQYF
DNA: TGTGCCAGCTCACCTTTTACAGGGGATCAGGCAGATACGCAGTATTTT

J: TRBJ2-3
V: TRBV9
D: NA
size: once
CDR3: CASSVALSTDTQYF
DNA: TGTGCCAGCAGCGTGGCCTTATCCACAGATACGCAGTATTTT

J: TRBJ2-2
V: TRBV2
D: NA
size: NA
CDR3: CASRGTRNTGELFF
DNA: TGTGCCAGCAGGGGGACACGGAACACCGGGGAGCTGTTTTTT

J: TRBJ1-3
V: TRBV24-1
D: NA
size: once
CDR3: CATSDSQGSGNTIYF
DNA: TGTGCCACCAGTGATTCGCAGGGGTCTGGAAACACCATATATTTT

J: TRBJ1-1
V: TRBV7-3
D: TRBD1
size: few
CDR3: CASSLTILWDRGPNTEAFF
DNA: TGTGCCAGCAGCTTAACGATCCTCTGGGACAGGGGACCGAACACTGAAGCTTTCTTT

J: TRBJ1-4
V: TRBV24-1
D: NA
size: NA
CDR3: CATSERRGGEKLFF
DNA: TGTGCCACCAGTGAGAGGAGGGGCGGTGAAAAACTGTTTTTT

J: TRBJ1-4
V: TRBV2
D: NA
size: NA
CDR3: CASSRAATEKLFF
DNA: TGTGCCAGCTCACGTGCAGCGACCGAAAAACTGTTTTTT

J: TRBJ2-7
V: TRBV6-5
D: TRBD1
size: NA
CDR3: CASNTGGREQYF
DNA: TGTGCCAGCAACACAGGGGGTCGGGAGCAGTACTTC

J: TRBJ1-2
V: TRBV11-2
D: NA
size: NA
CDR3: CASSLVGPQDYGYTF
DNA: TGTGCCAGCAGCTTAGTGGGCCCACAGGATTATGGCTACACCTTC

J: TRBJ1-2
V: TRBV7-2
D: NA
size: NA
CDR3: CASSPGGGMALGYTF
DNA: TGTGCCAGCAGTCCTGGGGGGGGCATGGCGCTCGGCTACACCTTC

J: TRBJ2-6
V: TRBV19
D: NA
size: NA
CDR3: CASLYGSSGANVLTF
DNA: TGTGCCAGTCTCTACGGTAGCTCTGGGGCCAACGTCCTGACTTTC